This passage covers 21 T cell receptor beta chains from one sample sequenced in a study of T cell responses to AZD1222 COVID-19 vaccine. Profiled with immunoSEQ multiplex PCR; TCRdb holds only in-frame clones, not every one. The profile shows under 150,000 clones, around 83% of them singletons. The sequenced sample was peripheral blood, obtained on day 0 of MenACWY control vaccination. The receptors originated from an adult in good health.

This rearrangement joins TRBV7-2 to TRBJ2-1; 9 positions match TRBD1. CDR3 length: 16 residues. Germline CDR1 reads SGHTA; CDR2 reads FQGNSA. V shed 2 bases, J shed 6 bases, and the junction held 8 bases outside the gene matches. In nucleotides, the CDR3 is TGTGCCAGCAGCTTAAACCCGGGACAGGGAGTCAATGAGCAGTTCTTC. Its translation: CASSLNPGQGVNEQFF.

The chain joins TRBV2 to TRBJ1-2; D is perhaps TRBD1 (6 bases). CDR1 SNHLY and CDR2 FYNNEI come from the germline V gene. Trimming removed 6 bases at V and 0 bases at J, with 11 bases between. The CDR3 runs to 14 residues. The CDR3 protein is CASRPRTANYGYTF. The CDR3 DNA is TGTGCCAGCAGGCCTCGGACAGCTAACTATGGCTACACCTTC.

The gene calls are TRBV19 and TRBJ2-1, with a tentative D call TRBD1 (6 bases). V lost 6 bases and J 4 bases, leaving 25 bases between the germline ends. This CDR3 is 18 amino acids long. Per the germline V gene, CDR1 is LNHDA and CDR2 is SQIVND (reference sequence). CDR3 DNA: TGTGCCAGTAGCCTTCACCCCCCCGGGACACCGAATTACAATGAGCAGTTCTTC. Protein: CASSLHPPGTPNYNEQFF.

V and J are TRBV7-3 and TRBJ2-3; 10 bases are shared with TRBD2. Trimming took 0 bases from V and 0 from J; bases not matched to a gene: 6. CDR1 is SGHTA, CDR2 FQGTGA, per germline. The length of the CDR3 is 18 residues. CDR3 region: CASSLTASGGGSTDTQYF. The CDR3 DNA reads TGTGCCAGCAGCTTAACGGCTAGCGGGGGAGGAAGCACAGATACGCAGTATTTT.

J is TRBJ1-5 and V is TRBV6-2 or TRBV6-3, with no clear D. Per germline, CDR1 MNHEY and CDR2 SVGEGT. The CDR3 sequence is 15 residues long. V was pared by 4 bases and J by 4 bases, with 14 bases between. CDR3 bases: TGTGCCAGCAGTTTCTTTGGGGTGGGGAATCAGCCCCAGCATTTT. This encodes CASSFFGVGNQPQHF.

This sequence joins TRBV18 and TRBJ2-2; no reliable D call. Trimming shortened V by 5 bases and J by 2 bases, and 9 bases separated the two germline ends. The CDR3 is 14 residues long. Germline loops: CDR1 KGHSH, CDR2 LQKENI. The CDR3 coding sequence is TGTGCCAGCTCAGCGACCTTTAACACCGGGGAGCTGTTTTTT. Translating gives CASSATFNTGELFF. Full variable domain (rest looked up from reference TRBV18 and TRBJ2-2): NAGVMQNPRHLVRRRGQEARLRCSPMKGHSHVYWYRQLPEEGLKFMVYLQKENIIDESGMPKERFSAEFPKEGPSILRIQQVVRGDSAAYFCASSATFNTGELFFGEGSRLTVL.

The chain carries TRBV7-2 and TRBJ2-1, with D uncertain. The CDR3 loop spans 13 amino acids. Trimming shortened V by 5 bases and J by 7 bases, and 12 bases separated the two germline ends. Germline V CDR1 and CDR2: SGHTA, FQGNSA. The CDR3 DNA is TGTGCCAGCAGCCCCTATGTCCGAAATGAGCAGTTCTTC. Translating gives CASSPYVRNEQFF.

About this clone itself: Within the sample, other DNA sequences also encode this same CDR3. The V and J genes are TRBV2 and TRBJ1-1; a possible D gene is TRBD1 (6 bases). The CDR3 sequence is 11 residues long. Looked up from germline, CDR1 is SNHLY and CDR2 is FYNNEI. The V end lost 8 bases, the J end lost 5 bases, and 9 bases lay between the germline ends. CDR3 in amino acids: CASRGGTEAFF. CDR3 nucleotides: TGTGCCAGCCGAGGGGGAACTGAAGCTTTCTTT.

CDR3 residues: CASRMTGGYGYTF. Written as DNA, the CDR3 is TGTGCCAGTAGGATGACAGGGGGCTATGGCTACACCTTC. The V and J genes are TRBV19 and TRBJ1-2; 9 nucleotides line up with TRBD1. CDR3 length equals 13 residues. CDR1 is LNHDA and CDR2 is SQIVND in the germline V gene (reference sequence). The trim removed 6 bases at V and 4 bases at J, leaving 3 bases unmatched.

This clone was recorded a few times. The V gene is TRBV5-1, the J gene TRBJ1-2; D remains unclear. There are 15 residues in the CDR3. The V end was cut by 5 bases, the J end by 9 bases, with 23 bases between. Germline V gene lookup returns CDR1 SGHRS and CDR2 YFSETQ. The CDR3 is CASSSLTDAARSYTF. As DNA, the CDR3 is TGCGCCAGCAGTTCTCTGACGGACGCGGCTAGGAGCTACACCTTC.

The chain recombines TRBV4-1 with TRBJ2-7, with TRBD2 matching 7 bases. V dropped 6 bases and J dropped 0; count of bases not matched to a gene: 17. CDR1 and CDR2 (germline): MGHRA, YSYEKL. CDR3 size: 18 residues. The DNA for the CDR3 is TGCGCCAGCAGGCGTCTCCCGGGGGGTGGCGGGAGCTCCTACGAGCAGTACTTC. Residues: CASRRLPGGGGSSYEQYF.

The rearrangement joins TRBV5-4 to TRBJ2-2; D is perhaps TRBD1 or TRBD2 (6 bases each). CDR1 and CDR2 (germline): SGHNT, YYREEE (reference sequence). This CDR3 has 17 amino acids. V was shortened by 0 bases and J by 0 bases, with 12 bases between the two germline ends. In nucleotides, the CDR3 is TGTGCCAGCAGCTTGGGCACCGGGGGCGCGAACACCGGGGAGCTGTTTTTT. Its translation: CASSLGTGGANTGELFF.

The J gene is TRBJ1-2, the V gene TRBV4-1, with D perhaps matching TRBD1 (5 bases). Per germline, CDR1 MGHRA and CDR2 YSYEKL. The CDR3 length is 15 residues. V dropped 1 base and J dropped 4 bases, with 13 bases sitting between them. DNA for the CDR3: TGCGCCAGCAGCCAAGGACAGAGCGCATTCTATGGCTACACCTTC. Protein sequence: CASSQGQSAFYGYTF.

V is TRBV28 and J is TRBJ1-1, with D unclear. The CDR3 has 12 residues. The V end lost 2 bases, the J end lost 14 bases, and 15 bases lay between the germline ends. Germline CDR1 is MDHEN and CDR2 is SYDVKM. CDR3 protein: CASSLTGYELFF. The CDR3 bases are TGTGCCAGCAGTTTAACGGGGTATGAGCTCTTCTTT.

V is TRBV3-1 (or the pseudogene TRBV3-2) and J is TRBJ1-6; D gene unclear. The length of the CDR3 is 15 residues. V was cut by 3 bases and J by 0 bases, with 6 bases left in between. CDR1 and CDR2 from the germline V gene are LGHDT and YNNKEL (reference sequence). The CDR3 coding sequence is TGTGCCAGCAGCCACGGAAGCTCCTATAATTCACCCCTCCACTTT. Translation: CASSHGSSYNSPLHF.

The chain employs TRBV2 and TRBJ1-1; D remains ambiguous. Germline V gives CDR1 SNHLY, CDR2 FYNNEI. This CDR3 has 13 amino acids. V was trimmed by 10 bases and J by 2 bases, leaving 14 bases between them. This chain's CDR3 is CATARASNTEAFF. DNA for the CDR3: TGTGCCACCGCTCGGGCCTCTAACACTGAAGCTTTCTTT.

The genes are TRBV5-4 and TRBJ2-6; no firm D call. This CDR3 spans 15 amino acids. Trimming pared 2 bases from V and 0 bases from J, leaving 6 bases between. The V gene's germline CDR1 is SGHNT and CDR2 YYREEE (reference sequence). For the CDR3, the DNA is TGTGCCAGCAGCTTAGACAACTCTGGGGCCAACGTCCTGACTTTC. This gives the protein CASSLDNSGANVLTF.

The CDR3 DNA sequence: TGTGCCAGCAGCTCATACCGGGACAACTCCTATGGCTACACCTTC. Amino acids: CASSSYRDNSYGYTF. This sequence joins TRBV5-4 and TRBJ1-2, with D possibly matching TRBD1 (6 bases). The CDR3 sequence is 15 residues long. Germline lookup yields CDR1 SGHNT and CDR2 YYREEE (reference sequence). Trimming took 3 bases from V and 4 from J, leaving 16 bases between them.

The table lists this clone with a count of one. The V gene is TRBV4-2, the J gene TRBJ1-4; no definite D call. Germline loops: CDR1 LGHNA, CDR2 YNFKEQ. Trimming stripped 0 bases from V and 6 bases from J, with 11 bases between. The CDR3 has 15 residues. In DNA, the CDR3 is TGTGCCAGCAGCCAAGATCGGCGGACTGATGAAAAACTGTTTTTT. Residues: CASSQDRRTDEKLFF.

The chain links TRBV7-8 to TRBJ1-6; unclear D gene. CDR1 and CDR2 (germline): SGHVS, FQNEAQ. V was shortened by 2 bases and J by 7 bases, with 3 bases between the two germline ends. CDR3 length: 12 residues. In nucleotides, the CDR3 is TGTGCCAGCAGCTTACAGAATTCACCCCTCCACTTT. Amino acid sequence: CASSLQNSPLHF.

This rearrangement joins TRBV7-6 to TRBJ1-6, with D perhaps matching TRBD1 (5 bases). The germline V and J ends were trimmed by 5 bases and 5 bases, with 16 bases remaining between them. Germline V CDR1 and CDR2: SGHVS, FNYEAQ. CDR3 length: 16 amino acids. The CDR3 sequence: CASSPLGGANNSPLHF. The CDR3 nucleotides are TGTGCCAGCAGCCCCCTTGGAGGGGCCAATAATTCACCCCTCCACTTT.